Sequencing of this T cell receptor beta chain was carried out in a study of blood T cell repertoires in COVID-19. As for the study in general: Samples came from the United States, Italy and Spain, spanning acute and convalescent COVID-19. In each case, the material was cDNA or gDNA derived from T cells, B-cell-depleted T cells, or PBMCs.

Germline V gene lookup returns CDR1 MNHEY and CDR2 SMNVEV (reference sequence). Unmatched junction bases numbered 10, after V lost 4 bases and J lost 7 bases. The CDR3 has 15 amino acids. Per the authors' pipeline: Using reference gene primer amplification, nucleated cell counts were estimated. Here immunoSEQ multiplex PCR was the method, and the copy in TCRdb shows in-frame clones only, minus some. Clonal size and the V and J genes are those of that table, whereas D and trimming came from the DNA. The table lists around 98,000 clones, about 90% of them singletons. The V and J genes are TRBV27 and TRBJ2-1; 7 nucleotides align to TRBD1. This clonotype was sampled from a man in his 70s with acute or convalescent COVID-19. Specimen: peripheral blood. The CDR3 region is CASSYSGQNGNEQFF. Here the CDR3 DNA reads TGTGCCAGCAGTTACTCGGGACAGAATGGAAATGAGCAGTTCTTC.